The clone carrying this TCR beta chain was counted once. As yet, its antigen is unknown. Produced via immunoSEQ multiplex PCR; TCRdb's table is partial and in-frame only. The sample gives about 77,000 clones, more than 95% of which show up once; 0.56% is in the top ten. These data originate in a study of Tregs in tolerant kidney transplant recipients. Study-wide context: Mixed chimerism was transient after nonmyeloablative marrow transplants from related graft donors.

The study, taken as a whole, reports: No direct test of biological reproducibility was done here. Donor-specific Treg expansion exceeded global Treg expansion in tolerant patients, suggesting antigen drive.

The sequence was collected from a human donor who received a combined kidney and bone marrow transplant. The sample here was CD4+ T cells from blood, taken before the transplant.

The CDR3 reads CASSPLSGGEPAHKETQYF. Here the CDR3 DNA reads TGTGCCAGCTCACCACTGAGCGGGGGGGAACCCGCACACAAAGAGACCCAGTACTTC. The gene calls are TRBV18 and TRBJ2-5; 10 nucleotides line up with TRBD2. V lost 1 base and J lost 3; bases outside the gene matches: 14. Germline V gene data show CDR1 as KGHSH and CDR2 as LQKENI. The CDR3 extends over 19 amino acids.